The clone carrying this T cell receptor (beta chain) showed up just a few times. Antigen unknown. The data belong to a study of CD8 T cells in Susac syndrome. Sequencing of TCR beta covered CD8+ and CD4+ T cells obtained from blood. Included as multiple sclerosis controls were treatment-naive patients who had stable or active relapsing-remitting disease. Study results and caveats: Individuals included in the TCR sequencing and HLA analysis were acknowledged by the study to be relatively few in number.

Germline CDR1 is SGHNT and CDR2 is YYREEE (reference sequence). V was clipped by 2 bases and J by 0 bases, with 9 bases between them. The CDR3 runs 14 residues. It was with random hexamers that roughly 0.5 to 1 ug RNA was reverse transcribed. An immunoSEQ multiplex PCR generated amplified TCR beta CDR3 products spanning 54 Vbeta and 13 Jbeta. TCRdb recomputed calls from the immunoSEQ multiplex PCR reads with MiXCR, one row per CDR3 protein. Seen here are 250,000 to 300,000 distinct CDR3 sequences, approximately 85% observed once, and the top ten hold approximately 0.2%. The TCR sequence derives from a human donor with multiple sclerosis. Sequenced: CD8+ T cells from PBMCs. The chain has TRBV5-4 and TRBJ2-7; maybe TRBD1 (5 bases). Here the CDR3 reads CASSFSGISYEQYF. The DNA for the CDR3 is TGTGCCAGCAGCTTTTCAGGGATCTCCTACGAGCAGTACTTC.